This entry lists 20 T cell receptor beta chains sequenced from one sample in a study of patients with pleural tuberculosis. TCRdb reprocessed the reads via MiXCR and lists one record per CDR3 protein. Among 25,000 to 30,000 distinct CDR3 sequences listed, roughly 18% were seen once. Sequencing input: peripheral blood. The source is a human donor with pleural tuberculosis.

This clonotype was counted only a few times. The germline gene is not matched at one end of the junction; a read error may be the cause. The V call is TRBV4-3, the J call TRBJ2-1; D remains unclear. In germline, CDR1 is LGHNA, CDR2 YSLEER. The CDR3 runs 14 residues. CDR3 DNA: TGCACCAGCAGCCAAGATCCCGCAGGCAATGAGCAGTTCTTC. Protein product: CTSSQDPAGNEQFF.

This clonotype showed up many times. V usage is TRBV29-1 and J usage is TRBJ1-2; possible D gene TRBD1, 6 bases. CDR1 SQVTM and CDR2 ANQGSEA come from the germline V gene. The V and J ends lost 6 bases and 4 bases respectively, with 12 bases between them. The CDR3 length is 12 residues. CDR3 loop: CSVEGVGYGYTF. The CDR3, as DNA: TGCAGCGTGGAGGGGGTGGGCTATGGCTACACCTTC.

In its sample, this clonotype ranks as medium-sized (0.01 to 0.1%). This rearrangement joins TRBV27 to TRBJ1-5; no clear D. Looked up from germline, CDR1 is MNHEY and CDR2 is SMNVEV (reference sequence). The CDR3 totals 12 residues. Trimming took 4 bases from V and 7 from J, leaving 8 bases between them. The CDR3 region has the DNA TGTGCCAGCAGTTCTGGTAGACAGCCCCAGCATTTT. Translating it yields CASSSGRQPQHF.

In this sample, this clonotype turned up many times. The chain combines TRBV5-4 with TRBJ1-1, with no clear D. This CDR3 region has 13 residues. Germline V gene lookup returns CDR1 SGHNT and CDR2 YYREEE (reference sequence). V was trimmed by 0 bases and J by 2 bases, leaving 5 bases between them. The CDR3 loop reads CASSLAENTEAFF. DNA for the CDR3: TGTGCCAGCAGCTTGGCGGAAAACACTGAAGCTTTCTTT.

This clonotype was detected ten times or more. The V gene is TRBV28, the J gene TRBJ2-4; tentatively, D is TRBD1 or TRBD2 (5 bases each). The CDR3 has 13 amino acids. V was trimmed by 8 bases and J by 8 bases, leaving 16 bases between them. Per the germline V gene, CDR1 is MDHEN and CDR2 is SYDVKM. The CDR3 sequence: CASRDEYWDIQYF. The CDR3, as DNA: TGTGCCAGCCGGGACGAGTATTGGGACATTCAGTACTTC.

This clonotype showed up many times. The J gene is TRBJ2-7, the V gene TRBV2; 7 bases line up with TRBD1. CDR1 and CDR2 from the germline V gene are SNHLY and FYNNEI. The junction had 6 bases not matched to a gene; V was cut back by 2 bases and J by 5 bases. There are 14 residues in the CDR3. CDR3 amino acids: CASSEQGVGHEQYF. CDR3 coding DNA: TGTGCCAGCAGTGAACAGGGGGTGGGGCACGAGCAGTACTTC. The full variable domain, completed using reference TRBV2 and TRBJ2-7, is EPEVTQTPSHQVTQMGQEVILRCVPISNHLYFYWYRQILGQKVEFLVSFYNNEISEKSEIFDDQFSVERPDGSNFTLKIRSTKLEDSAMYFCASSEQGVGHEQYFGPGTRLTVT.

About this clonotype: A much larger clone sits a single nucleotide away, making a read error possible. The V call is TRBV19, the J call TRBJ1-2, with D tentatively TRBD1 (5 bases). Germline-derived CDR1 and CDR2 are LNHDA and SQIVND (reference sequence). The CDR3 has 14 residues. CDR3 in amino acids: CASRSTDNNYGYAF. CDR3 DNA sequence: TGTGCCAGTAGATCGACAGACAATAACTATGGCTACGCCTTC.

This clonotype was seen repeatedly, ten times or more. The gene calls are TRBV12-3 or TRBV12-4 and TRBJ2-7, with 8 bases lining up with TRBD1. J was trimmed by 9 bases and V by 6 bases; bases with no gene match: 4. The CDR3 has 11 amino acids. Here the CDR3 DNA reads TGTGCCAGCAGCAGGGGGCTAGTGCAGTACTTC. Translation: CASSRGLVQYF.

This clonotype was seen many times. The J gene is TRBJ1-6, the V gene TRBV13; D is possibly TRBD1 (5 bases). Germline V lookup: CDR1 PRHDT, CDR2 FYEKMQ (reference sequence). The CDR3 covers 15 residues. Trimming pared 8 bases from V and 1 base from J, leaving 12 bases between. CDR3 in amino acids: CASVSGSSYNSPLHF. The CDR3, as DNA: TGTGCCAGCGTATCAGGGTCATCCTATAATTCACCCCTCCACTTT.

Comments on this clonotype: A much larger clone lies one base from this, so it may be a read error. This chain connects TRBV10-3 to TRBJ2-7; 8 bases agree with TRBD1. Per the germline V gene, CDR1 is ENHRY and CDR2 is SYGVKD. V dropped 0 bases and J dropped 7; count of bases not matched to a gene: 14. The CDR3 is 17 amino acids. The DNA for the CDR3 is TGTGCCATCAGTGAGTCCCCGCGGACAGGGATGACTCGTGAGCAGTACTTC. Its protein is CAISESPRTGMTREQYF.

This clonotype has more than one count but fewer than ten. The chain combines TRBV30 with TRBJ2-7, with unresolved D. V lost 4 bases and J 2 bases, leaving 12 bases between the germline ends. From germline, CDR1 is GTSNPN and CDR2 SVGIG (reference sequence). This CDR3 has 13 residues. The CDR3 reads CAWKPVVTYEQYF. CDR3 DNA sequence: TGTGCCTGGAAGCCAGTGGTGACCTACGAGCAGTACTTC.

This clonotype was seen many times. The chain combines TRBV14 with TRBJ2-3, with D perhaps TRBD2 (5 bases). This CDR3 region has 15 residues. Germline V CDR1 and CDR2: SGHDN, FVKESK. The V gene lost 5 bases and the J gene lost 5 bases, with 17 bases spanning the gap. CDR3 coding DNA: TGTGCCAGCAGCTACTCGACGGGATTCGGAGATACGCAGTATTTT. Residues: CASSYSTGFGDTQYF.

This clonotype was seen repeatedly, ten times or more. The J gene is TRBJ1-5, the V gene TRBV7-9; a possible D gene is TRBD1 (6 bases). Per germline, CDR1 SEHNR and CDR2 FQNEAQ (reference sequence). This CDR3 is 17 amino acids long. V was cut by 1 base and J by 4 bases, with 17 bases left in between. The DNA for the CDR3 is TGTGCCAGCAGCTTAGTTTCGTCAGGAGGGGGTAATCAGCCCCAGCATTTT. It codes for CASSLVSSGGGNQPQHF. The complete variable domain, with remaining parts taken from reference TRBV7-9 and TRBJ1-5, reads DTGVSQNPRHKITKRGQNVTFRCDPISEHNRLYWYRQTLGQGPEFLTYFQNEAQLEKSRLLSDRFSAERPKGSFSTLEIQRTEQGDSAMYLCASSLVSSGGGNQPQHFGDGTRLSIL.

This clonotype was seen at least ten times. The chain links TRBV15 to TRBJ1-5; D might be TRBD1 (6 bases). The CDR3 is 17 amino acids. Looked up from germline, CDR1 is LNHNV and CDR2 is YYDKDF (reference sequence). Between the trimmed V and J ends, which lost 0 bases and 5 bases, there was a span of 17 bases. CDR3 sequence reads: CATSREQAGARDQPQHF. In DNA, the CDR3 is TGTGCCACCAGCAGAGAGCAAGCGGGGGCGCGGGATCAGCCCCAGCATTTT. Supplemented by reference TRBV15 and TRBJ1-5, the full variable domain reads DAMVIQNPRYQVTQFGKPVTLSCSQTLNHNVMYWYQQKSSQAPKLLFHYYDKDFNNEADTPDNFQSRRPNTSFCFLDIRSPGLGDTAMYLCATSREQAGARDQPQHFGDGTRLSIL.

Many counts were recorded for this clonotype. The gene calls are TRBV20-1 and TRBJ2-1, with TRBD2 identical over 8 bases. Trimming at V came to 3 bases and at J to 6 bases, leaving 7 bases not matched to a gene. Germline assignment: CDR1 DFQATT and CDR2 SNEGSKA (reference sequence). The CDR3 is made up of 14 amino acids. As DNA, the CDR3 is TGCAGTGCTAGTGGGGGACTAGGGACCAATGAGCAGTTCTTC. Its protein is CSASGGLGTNEQFF.

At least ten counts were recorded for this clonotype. This CDR3 is CASSPVGFTGELFF. As DNA, the CDR3 is TGTGCCAGCAGCCCGGTAGGGTTCACCGGGGAGCTGTTTTTT. V usage is TRBV7-6 and J usage is TRBJ2-2; D remains ambiguous. Germline CDR1 reads SGHVS; CDR2 reads FNYEAQ. Trimming removed 5 bases from V and 4 bases from J, with 11 bases in between. The CDR3 contains 14 residues.

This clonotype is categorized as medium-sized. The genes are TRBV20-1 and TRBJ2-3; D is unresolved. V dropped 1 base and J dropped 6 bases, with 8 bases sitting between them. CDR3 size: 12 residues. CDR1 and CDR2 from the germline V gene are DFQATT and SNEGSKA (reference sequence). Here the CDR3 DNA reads TGCAGTGCTAGAGGTTTGGGGGATACGCAGTATTTT. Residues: CSARGLGDTQYF.

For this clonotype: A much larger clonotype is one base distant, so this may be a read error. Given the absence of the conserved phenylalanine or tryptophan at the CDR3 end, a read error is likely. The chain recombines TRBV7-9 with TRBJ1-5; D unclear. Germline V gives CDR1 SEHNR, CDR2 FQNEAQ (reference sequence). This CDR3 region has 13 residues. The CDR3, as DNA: TGTGCCAGCAGCTTTACTAGCGATCAGCCCCAGCATCTT. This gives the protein CASSFTSDQPQHL.

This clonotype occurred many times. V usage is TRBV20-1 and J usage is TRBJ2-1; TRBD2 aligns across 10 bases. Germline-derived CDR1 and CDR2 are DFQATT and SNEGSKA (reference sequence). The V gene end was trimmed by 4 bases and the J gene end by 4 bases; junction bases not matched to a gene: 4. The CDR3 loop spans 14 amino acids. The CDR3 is CSANGLAEYNEQFF. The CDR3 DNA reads TGCAGTGCTAATGGACTAGCGGAGTACAATGAGCAGTTCTTC.

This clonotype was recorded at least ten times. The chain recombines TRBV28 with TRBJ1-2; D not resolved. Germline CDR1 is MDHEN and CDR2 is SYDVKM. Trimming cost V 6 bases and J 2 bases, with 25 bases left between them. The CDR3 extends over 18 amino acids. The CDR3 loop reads CASRPREGTRPLNYGYTF. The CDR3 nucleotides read TGTGCCAGCAGACCTAGGGAGGGTACCCGCCCATTAAACTATGGCTACACCTTC.